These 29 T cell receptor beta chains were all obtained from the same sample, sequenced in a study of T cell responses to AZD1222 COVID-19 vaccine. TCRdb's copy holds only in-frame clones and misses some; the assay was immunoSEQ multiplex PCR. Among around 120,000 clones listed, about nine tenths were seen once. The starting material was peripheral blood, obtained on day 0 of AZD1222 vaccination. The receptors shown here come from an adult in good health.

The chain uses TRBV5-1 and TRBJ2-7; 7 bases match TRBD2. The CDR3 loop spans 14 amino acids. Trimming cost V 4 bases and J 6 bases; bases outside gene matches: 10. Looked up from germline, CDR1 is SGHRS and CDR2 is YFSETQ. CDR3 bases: TGCGCCAGCAGCGTCGGACTAGAGCCGTCCGAGCAGTACTTC. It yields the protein CASSVGLEPSEQYF. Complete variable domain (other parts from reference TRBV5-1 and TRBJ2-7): KAGVTQTPRYLIKTRGQQVTLSCSPISGHRSVSWYQQTPGQGLQFLFEYFSETQRNKGNFPGRFSGRQFSNSRSEMNVSTLELGDSALYLCASSVGLEPSEQYFGPGTRLTVT.

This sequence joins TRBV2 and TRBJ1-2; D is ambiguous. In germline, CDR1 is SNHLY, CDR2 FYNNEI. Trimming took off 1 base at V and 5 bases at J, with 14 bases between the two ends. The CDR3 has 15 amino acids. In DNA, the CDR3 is TGTGCCAGCAGTGAAGACCAGGTCTATGGGTATGGCTACACCTTC. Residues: CASSEDQVYGYGYTF.

The CDR3 region is CASSVEGRGNSPLHF. In nucleotides, the CDR3 is TGTGCCAGCAGCGTAGAGGGCAGGGGTAATTCACCCCTCCACTTT. The genes are TRBV9 and TRBJ1-6; D is possibly TRBD1 (6 bases). Germline V gives CDR1 SGDLS, CDR2 YYNGEE. Between the trimmed V and J ends, which lost 0 bases and 6 bases, there was a span of 10 bases. This CDR3 is 15 amino acids long.

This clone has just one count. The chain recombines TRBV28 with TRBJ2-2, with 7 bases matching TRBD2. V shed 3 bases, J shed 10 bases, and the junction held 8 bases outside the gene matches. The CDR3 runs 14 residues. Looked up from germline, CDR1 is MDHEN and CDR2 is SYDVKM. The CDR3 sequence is CASSFRGVQEELFF. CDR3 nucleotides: TGTGCCAGCAGTTTTCGGGGGGTGCAGGAGGAGCTGTTTTTT.

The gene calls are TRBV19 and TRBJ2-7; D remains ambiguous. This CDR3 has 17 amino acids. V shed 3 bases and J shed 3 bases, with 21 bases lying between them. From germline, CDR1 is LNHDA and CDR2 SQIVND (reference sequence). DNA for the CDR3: TGTGCCAGTAGTATCGGCGGTGGGCGGACCGTGGGCTACGAGCAGTACTTC. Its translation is CASSIGGGRTVGYEQYF.

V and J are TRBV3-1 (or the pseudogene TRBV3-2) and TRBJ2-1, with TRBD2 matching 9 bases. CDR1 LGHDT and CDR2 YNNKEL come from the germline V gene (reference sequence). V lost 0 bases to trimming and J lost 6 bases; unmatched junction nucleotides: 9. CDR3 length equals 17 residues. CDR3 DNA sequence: TGTGCCAGCAGCCAAGATCTTCTTAGCGGGAGTCCCAATGAGCAGTTCTTC. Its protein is CASSQDLLSGSPNEQFF.

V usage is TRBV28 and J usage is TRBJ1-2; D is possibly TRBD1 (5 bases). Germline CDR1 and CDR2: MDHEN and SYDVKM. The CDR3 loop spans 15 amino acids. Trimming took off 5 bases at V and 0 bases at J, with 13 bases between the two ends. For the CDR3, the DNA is TGTGCCAGCAGTCCCGGGGCTAATACTAACTATGGCTACACCTTC. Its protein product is CASSPGANTNYGYTF.

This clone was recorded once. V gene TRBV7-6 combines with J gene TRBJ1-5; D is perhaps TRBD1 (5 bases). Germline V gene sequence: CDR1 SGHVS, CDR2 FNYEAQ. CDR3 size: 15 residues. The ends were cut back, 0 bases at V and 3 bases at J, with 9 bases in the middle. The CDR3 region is CASSLASGVNQPQHF. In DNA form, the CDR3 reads TGTGCCAGCAGCTTAGCATCGGGGGTCAATCAGCCCCAGCATTTT.

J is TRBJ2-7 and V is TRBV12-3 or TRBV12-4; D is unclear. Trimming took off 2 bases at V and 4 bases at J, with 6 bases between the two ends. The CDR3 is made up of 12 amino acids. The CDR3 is CASSLRIYEQYF. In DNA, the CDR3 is TGTGCCAGCAGTTTAAGGATTTACGAGCAGTACTTC.

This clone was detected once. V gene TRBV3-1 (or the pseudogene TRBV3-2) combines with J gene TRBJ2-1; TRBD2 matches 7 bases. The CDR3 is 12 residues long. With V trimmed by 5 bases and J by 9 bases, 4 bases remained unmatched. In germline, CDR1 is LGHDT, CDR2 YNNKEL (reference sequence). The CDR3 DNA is TGTGCCAGCAGCGGGAGGGCCGGTGAGCAGTTCTTC. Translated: CASSGRAGEQFF.

The CDR3 sequence is CASSEGLLGPTNEKLFF. DNA for the CDR3: TGTGCCAGCAGTGAAGGGTTATTAGGACCGACTAATGAAAAACTGTTTTTT. The rearrangement uses TRBV2 and TRBJ1-4; the D is unclear. Between the trimmed V and J ends, which lost 1 base and 2 bases, there was a span of 14 bases. Germline assignment: CDR1 SNHLY and CDR2 FYNNEI. CDR3 size: 17 residues.

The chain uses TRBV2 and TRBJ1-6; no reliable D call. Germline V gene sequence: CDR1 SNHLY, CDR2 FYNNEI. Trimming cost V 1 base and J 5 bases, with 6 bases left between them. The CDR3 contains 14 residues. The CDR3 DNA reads TGTGCCAGCAGTGAAGTCCGGAATAATTCACCCCTCCACTTT. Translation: CASSEVRNNSPLHF.

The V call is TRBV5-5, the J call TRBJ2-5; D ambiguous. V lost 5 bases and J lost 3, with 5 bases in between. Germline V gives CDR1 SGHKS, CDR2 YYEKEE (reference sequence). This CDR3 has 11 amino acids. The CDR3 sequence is CASRLEETQYF. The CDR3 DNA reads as TGTGCCAGCAGGCTCGAAGAGACCCAGTACTTC.

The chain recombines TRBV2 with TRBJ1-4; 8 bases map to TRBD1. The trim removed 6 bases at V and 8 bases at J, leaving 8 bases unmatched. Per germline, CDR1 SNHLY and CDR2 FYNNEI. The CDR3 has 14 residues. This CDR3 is CASRQGAQVEKLFF. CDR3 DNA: TGTGCCAGCAGGCAGGGGGCGCAGGTGGAAAAACTGTTTTTT. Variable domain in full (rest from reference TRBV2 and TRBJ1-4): EPEVTQTPSHQVTQMGQEVILRCVPISNHLYFYWYRQILGQKVEFLVSFYNNEISEKSEIFDDQFSVERPDGSNFTLKIRSTKLEDSAMYFCASRQGAQVEKLFFGSGTQLSVL.

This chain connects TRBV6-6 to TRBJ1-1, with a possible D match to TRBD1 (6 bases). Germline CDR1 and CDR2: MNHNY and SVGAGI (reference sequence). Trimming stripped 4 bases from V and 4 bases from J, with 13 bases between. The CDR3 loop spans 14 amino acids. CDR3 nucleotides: TGTGCCAGCAGTTTGGAGGGGGTCACCACTGAAGCTTTCTTT. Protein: CASSLEGVTTEAFF.

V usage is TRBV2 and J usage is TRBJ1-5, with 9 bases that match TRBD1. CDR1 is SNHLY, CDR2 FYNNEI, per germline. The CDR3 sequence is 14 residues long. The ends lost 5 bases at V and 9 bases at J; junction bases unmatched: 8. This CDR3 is CASSPQGASRPQHF. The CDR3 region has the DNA TGTGCCAGCAGTCCACAGGGGGCAAGTCGGCCCCAGCATTTT. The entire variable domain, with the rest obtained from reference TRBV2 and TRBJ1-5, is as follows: EPEVTQTPSHQVTQMGQEVILRCVPISNHLYFYWYRQILGQKVEFLVSFYNNEISEKSEIFDDQFSVERPDGSNFTLKIRSTKLEDSAMYFCASSPQGASRPQHFGDGTRLSIL.

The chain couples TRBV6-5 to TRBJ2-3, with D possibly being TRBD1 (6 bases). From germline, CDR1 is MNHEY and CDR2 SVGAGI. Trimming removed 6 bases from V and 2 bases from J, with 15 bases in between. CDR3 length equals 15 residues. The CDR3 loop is CASRLRDTHTDTQYF. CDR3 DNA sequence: TGTGCCAGCAGATTACGGGACACCCACACAGATACGCAGTATTTT.

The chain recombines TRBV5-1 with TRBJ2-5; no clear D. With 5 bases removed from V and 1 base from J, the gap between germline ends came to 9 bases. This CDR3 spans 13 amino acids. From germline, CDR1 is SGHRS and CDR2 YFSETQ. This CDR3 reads CASRFGPQETQYF. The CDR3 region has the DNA TGCGCCAGCAGGTTTGGGCCCCAAGAGACCCAGTACTTC.

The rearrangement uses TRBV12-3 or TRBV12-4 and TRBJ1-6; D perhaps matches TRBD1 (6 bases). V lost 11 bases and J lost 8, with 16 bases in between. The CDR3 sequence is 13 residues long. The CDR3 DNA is TGTGCCTGTAGAGGGACAAAGGATTCACCCCTCCACTTT. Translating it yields CACRGTKDSPLHF.

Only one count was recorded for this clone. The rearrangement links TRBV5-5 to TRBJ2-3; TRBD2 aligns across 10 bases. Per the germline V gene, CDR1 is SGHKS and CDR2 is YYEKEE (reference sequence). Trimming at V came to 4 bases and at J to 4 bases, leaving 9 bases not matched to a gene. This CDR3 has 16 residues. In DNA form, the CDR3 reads TGTGCCAGCAGCACTCTAGCGGGAGTCTTGTCAGATACGCAGTATTTT. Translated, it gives CASSTLAGVLSDTQYF.

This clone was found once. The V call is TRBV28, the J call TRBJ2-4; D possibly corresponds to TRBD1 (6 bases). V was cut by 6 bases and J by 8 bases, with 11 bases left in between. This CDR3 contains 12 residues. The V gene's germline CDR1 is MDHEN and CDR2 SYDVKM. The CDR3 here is CASRKQGDIQYF. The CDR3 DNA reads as TGTGCCAGCAGAAAACAGGGAGACATTCAGTACTTC. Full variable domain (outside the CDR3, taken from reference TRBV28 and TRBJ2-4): DVKVTQSSRYLVKRTGEKVFLECVQDMDHENMFWYRQDPGLGLRLIYFSYDVKMKEKGDIPEGYSVSREKKERFSLILESASTNQTSMYLCASRKQGDIQYFGAGTRLSVL.

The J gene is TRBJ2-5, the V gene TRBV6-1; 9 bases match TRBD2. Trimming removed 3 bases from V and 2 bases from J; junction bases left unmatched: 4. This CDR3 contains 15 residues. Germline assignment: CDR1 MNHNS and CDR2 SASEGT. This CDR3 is CASSDASGTQETQYF. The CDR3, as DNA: TGTGCCAGCAGTGACGCTAGCGGGACACAAGAGACCCAGTACTTC.

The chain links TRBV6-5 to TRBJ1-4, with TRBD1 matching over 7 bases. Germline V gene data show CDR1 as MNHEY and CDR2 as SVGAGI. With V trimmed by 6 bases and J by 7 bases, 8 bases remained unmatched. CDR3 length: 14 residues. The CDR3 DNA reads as TGTGCCAGCAGCCTCCATGGGACAGTTGAAAAACTGTTTTTT. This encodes CASSLHGTVEKLFF.

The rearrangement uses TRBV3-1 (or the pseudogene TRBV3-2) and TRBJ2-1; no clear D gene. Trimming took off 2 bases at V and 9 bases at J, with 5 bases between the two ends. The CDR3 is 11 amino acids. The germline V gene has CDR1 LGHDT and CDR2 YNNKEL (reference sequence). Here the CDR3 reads CASSQRGEQFF. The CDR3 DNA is TGTGCCAGCAGCCAAAGAGGTGAGCAGTTCTTC.

The CDR3 coding sequence is TGTGCCAGCAGCCAGGGGCAGGGGCAAGCGATTTTCACTGAAGCTTTCTTT. This gives the protein CASSQGQGQAIFTEAFF. V and J are TRBV4-2 and TRBJ1-1; D may be TRBD1 (6 bases). The CDR3 totals 17 residues. Germline V gene data show CDR1 as LGHNA and CDR2 as YNFKEQ. Trimming left V 3 bases short and J 4 bases short, with 21 bases between.

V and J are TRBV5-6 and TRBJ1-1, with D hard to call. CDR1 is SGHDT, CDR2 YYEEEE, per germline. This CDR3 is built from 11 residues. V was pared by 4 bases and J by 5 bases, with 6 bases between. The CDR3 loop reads CASSIPTEAFF. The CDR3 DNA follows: TGTGCCAGCAGCATCCCAACTGAAGCTTTCTTT.

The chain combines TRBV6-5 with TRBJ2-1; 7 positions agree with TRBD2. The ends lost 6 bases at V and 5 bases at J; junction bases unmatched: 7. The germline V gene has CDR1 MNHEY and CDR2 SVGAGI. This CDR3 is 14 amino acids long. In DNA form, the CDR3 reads TGTGCCAGCAGGTTTCTCGGGGGGAACAATGAGCAGTTCTTC. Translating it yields CASRFLGGNNEQFF.

This CDR3 is CASSLGTSEQETQYF. The DNA of the CDR3 is TGTGCCAGCAGTCTGGGGACTAGCGAACAAGAGACCCAGTACTTC. The rearrangement links TRBV28 to TRBJ2-5; 10 nucleotides align to TRBD2. CDR3 length equals 15 residues. V lost 5 bases to trimming and J lost 2 bases; unmatched junction nucleotides: 5. Germline values: CDR1 MDHEN, CDR2 SYDVKM.

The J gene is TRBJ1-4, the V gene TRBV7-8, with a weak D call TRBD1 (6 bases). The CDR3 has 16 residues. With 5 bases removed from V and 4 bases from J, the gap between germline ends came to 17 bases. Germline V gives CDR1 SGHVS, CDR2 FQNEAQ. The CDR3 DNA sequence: TGTGCCAGCAGCCCCTACCAGGGAGGGGGTAATGAAAAACTGTTTTTT. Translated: CASSPYQGGGNEKLFF.